This T cell receptor beta chain was recorded in a study of cytomegalovirus exposure and HLA in healthy donors. About the study: The use of the same platform for the 100 to 150 validation repertoires and the roughly 680 first-cohort repertoires was reported by a later analysis. Broader study findings: Reported performance of the classifier showed diagnosis of cytomegalovirus status with high specificity and sensitivity.

V was shortened by 3 bases and J by 5 bases, with 14 bases between the two germline ends. This CDR3 is 14 amino acids long. Looked up from germline, CDR1 is SGHDT and CDR2 is YYEEEE. Measured with immunoSEQ multiplex PCR; TCRdb has only the in-frame clones, and not every one. This sample has 190,000 or so clones, with about 80% found just once. This clone was recorded once. What it binds is not known. This TCR was sampled from a woman younger than 35 in good health and CMV-seropositive. The chain joins TRBV5-6 to TRBJ1-1, with D possibly matching TRBD1 (5 bases). Sequenced material: PBMCs. The CDR3 loop reads CASSSKGIGTEAFF. The CDR3 DNA reads as TGTGCCAGCAGCTCCAAGGGGATCGGGACTGAAGCTTTCTTT.